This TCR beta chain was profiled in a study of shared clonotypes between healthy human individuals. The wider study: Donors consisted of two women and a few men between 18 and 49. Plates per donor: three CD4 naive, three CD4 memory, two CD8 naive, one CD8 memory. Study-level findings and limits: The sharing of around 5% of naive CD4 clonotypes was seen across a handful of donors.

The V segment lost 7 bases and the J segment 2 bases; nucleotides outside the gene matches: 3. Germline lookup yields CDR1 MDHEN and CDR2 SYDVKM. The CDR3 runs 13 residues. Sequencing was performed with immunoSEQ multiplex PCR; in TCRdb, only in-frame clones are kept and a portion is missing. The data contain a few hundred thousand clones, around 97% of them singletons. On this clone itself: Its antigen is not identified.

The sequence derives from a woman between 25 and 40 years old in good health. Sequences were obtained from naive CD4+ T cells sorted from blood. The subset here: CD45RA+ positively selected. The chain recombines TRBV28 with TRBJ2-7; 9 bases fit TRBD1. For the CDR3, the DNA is TGTGCCAGCAAGACAGGGGGTCCCTACGAGCAGTACTTC. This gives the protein CASKTGGPYEQYF.